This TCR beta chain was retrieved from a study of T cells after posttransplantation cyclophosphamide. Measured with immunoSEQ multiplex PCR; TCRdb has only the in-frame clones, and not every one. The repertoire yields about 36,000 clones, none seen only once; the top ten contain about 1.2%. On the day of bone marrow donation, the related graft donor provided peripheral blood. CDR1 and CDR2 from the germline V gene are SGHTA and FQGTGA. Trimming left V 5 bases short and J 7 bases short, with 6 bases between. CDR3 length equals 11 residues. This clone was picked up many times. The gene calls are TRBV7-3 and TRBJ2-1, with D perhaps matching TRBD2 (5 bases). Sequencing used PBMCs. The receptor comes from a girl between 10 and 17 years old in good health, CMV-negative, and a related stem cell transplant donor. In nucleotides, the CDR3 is TGTGCCAGCAGCGGGAGTAATGAGCAGTTCTTC. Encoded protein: CASSGSNEQFF.